A single sample is the source of the 4 T cell receptor beta chains below, sequenced in a study of molecular identifiers for immune sequencing clone quantification. TCRdb reanalysed the PCR reads using MiXCR and keeps one entry per CDR3 protein. This table holds some 320,000 distinct CDR3 sequences, around 21% found once. The sample consisted of naive CD8+ T cells from blood, with Jurkat cell RNA spiked in. Sample subset: FACS-sorted CD8+CD4-CCR7+CD45RA+ naive T cells. These receptors were obtained from a human donor in good health. Some libraries in this study had Jurkat cell RNA spiked in.

This clonotype occurred many times. The rearrangement uses TRBV10-3 and TRBJ2-3; D assignment may be TRBD1 or TRBD2 (5 bases each). CDR3 length equals 13 residues. CDR1 and CDR2 (germline): ENHRY, SYGVKD. The ends were cut back, 10 bases at V and 2 bases at J, with 13 bases in the middle. CDR3 sequence: CATQGPITDTQYF. CDR3 DNA sequence: TGTGCCACCCAGGGACCGATCACAGATACGCAGTATTTT.

This clonotype was picked up many times. This sequence joins TRBV5-6 and TRBJ1-1; D is unclear. This CDR3 spans 16 amino acids. From germline, CDR1 is SGHDT and CDR2 YYEEEE. V was clipped by 6 bases and J by 0 bases, with 18 bases between them. In DNA form, the CDR3 reads TGTGCCAGCACCGCAGATGAAGACTTCATGAACACTGAAGCTTTCTTT. As protein: CASTADEDFMNTEAFF.

The genes are TRBV20-1 and TRBJ2-3; weak D call: TRBD1 (5 bases). The CDR3 has 19 amino acids. The V end was cut by 4 bases, the J end by 2 bases, with 28 bases between. Germline assignment: CDR1 DFQATT and CDR2 SNEGSKA (reference sequence). CDR3 sequence: CSATLPRVISSVPTDTQYF. The CDR3 DNA sequence: TGCAGTGCTACCCTTCCCAGGGTAATATCTTCGGTGCCCACAGATACGCAGTATTTT.

This clonotype was seen many times. The rearrangement links TRBV7-9 to TRBJ2-2, with D hard to call. This CDR3 has 15 residues. V was cut by 4 bases and J by 8 bases, with 17 bases left in between. The germline gives CDR1 SEHNR, CDR2 FQNEAQ (reference sequence). The DNA of the CDR3 is TGTGCCAGCAGCTGGTCTGACATCCTTAGTGGGGAGCTGTTTTTT. Translation: CASSWSDILSGELFF.